A selection of T cell receptor beta chains follows, all from one sample in a study of shared T cell receptors in the human thymus. Data came from immunoSEQ multiplex PCR; TCRdb stores just in-frame clones and leaves some out. Of over 650,000 clones listed, around 87% are singletons. These data are also associated with another study on human thymus T cells.

Sequencing was done on a sample of thymocytes. These receptors all stem from a boy in the first two years of life with a congenital heart defect. Both conserved end residues are part of each CDR3. D genes are given only for firm matches. The size entry is marked missing in some rows and otherwise reads once, few, many or a size class.

J gene: TRBJ2-7; D gene: -; clone size: -; V gene: TRBV29-1; CDR3 DNA: TGCAGCGTTGAATGTCGGTTCCCCTCGCCCTCCTACGAGCAGTACTTC; CDR3 protein: CSVECRFPSPSYEQYF
J gene: TRBJ2-7; D gene: -; clone size: -; V gene: TRBV27; CDR3 DNA: TGTGCCAGCAGTTTTTACGGACTGCACCGGTACGAGCAGTACTTC; CDR3 protein: CASSFYGLHRYEQYF
J gene: TRBJ2-1; D gene: TRBD1; clone size: -; V gene: TRBV12-5; CDR3 DNA: TGTGCTAGTGGTAAGGACAGGGGACCCTACAATGAGCAGTTCTTC; CDR3 protein: CASGKDRGPYNEQFF
J gene: TRBJ2-7; D gene: -; clone size: -; V gene: TRBV27; CDR3 DNA: TGTGCCAGCAGAGAGGGTGCGTACGAGCAGTACTTC; CDR3 protein: CASREGAYEQYF
J gene: TRBJ2-7; D gene: TRBD1; clone size: once; V gene: TRBV28; CDR3 DNA: TGTGCCAGCAGTTTAAGACAGGGAAGCTCCTACGAGCAGTACTTC; CDR3 protein: CASSLRQGSSYEQYF
J gene: TRBJ2-5; D gene: TRBD2; clone size: once; V gene: TRBV25-1; CDR3 DNA: TGTGCCAGCAGTTCTAGCGGGGGGGCCCGAGAGACCCAGTACTTC; CDR3 protein: CASSSSGGARETQYF
J gene: TRBJ1-5; D gene: TRBD1; clone size: -; V gene: TRBV27; CDR3 DNA: TGTGCCAGCAGTCCCGGACAGGGAGGGCAGCCCCAGCATTTT; CDR3 protein: CASSPGQGGQPQHF
J gene: TRBJ1-1; D gene: TRBD1; clone size: once; V gene: TRBV2; CDR3 DNA: TGTGCCAGCAGTCCGGGCGGCGTCCGGGACAGGGGGCACACTGAAGCTTTCTTT; CDR3 protein: CASSPGGVRDRGHTEAFF
J gene: TRBJ2-3; D gene: -; clone size: -; V gene: TRBV7-2; CDR3 DNA: TGTGCCAGCAGCCCCAAGCCGGGGGATACGCAGTATTTT; CDR3 protein: CASSPKPGDTQYF
J gene: TRBJ2-4; D gene: -; clone size: -; V gene: TRBV4-1; CDR3 DNA: TGCGCCAGCAGCTTTGTCCGGGGAGCCAAAAACATTCAGTACTTC; CDR3 protein: CASSFVRGAKNIQYF
J gene: TRBJ2-3; D gene: TRBD2; clone size: once; V gene: TRBV9; CDR3 DNA: TGTGCCAGCAGCGTAGCTAGCGGGGGGGCAGGCACAGATACGCAGTATTTT; CDR3 protein: CASSVASGGAGTDTQYF
J gene: TRBJ1-6; D gene: -; clone size: -; V gene: TRBV28; CDR3 DNA: TGTGCCAGCAGTTTTTTCCCATTCAGCTCCTATAATTCACCCCTCCACTTT; CDR3 protein: CASSFFPFSSYNSPLHF
J gene: TRBJ2-3; D gene: -; clone size: -; V gene: TRBV5-8; CDR3 DNA: TGTGCCCACGGGGAGGACTCGTCCCAAGCTGTCACAGATACGCAGTATTTT; CDR3 protein: CAHGEDSSQAVTDTQYF
J gene: TRBJ2-7; D gene: -; clone size: -; V gene: TRBV11-2; CDR3 DNA: TGTGCCAGCAGCTTGGGGCAGCCTCGGTACGAGCAGTACTTC; CDR3 protein: CASSLGQPRYEQYF
J gene: TRBJ1-4; D gene: TRBD1; clone size: -; V gene: TRBV27; CDR3 DNA: TGTGCCAGCAGTTTAGACAGGGCTAATGAAAAACTGTTTTTT; CDR3 protein: CASSLDRANEKLFF
J gene: TRBJ2-5; D gene: -; clone size: -; V gene: TRBV28; CDR3 DNA: TGTGCCAGCAGTTTAGCGAGGGCAGGGGTAAGGGAAGAGACCCAGTACTTC; CDR3 protein: CASSLARAGVREETQYF
J gene: TRBJ1-2; D gene: -; clone size: -; V gene: TRBV6-1; CDR3 DNA: TGTGCCAGCAGTGAAGCCCCGGGGTTACTTCTCTATGGCTACACCTTC; CDR3 protein: CASSEAPGLLLYGYTF
J gene: TRBJ2-7; D gene: TRBD2; clone size: -; V gene: TRBV5-1; CDR3 DNA: TGCGCCAGCAGCCCGGGGGGGTTCTCCTACGAGCAGTACTTC; CDR3 protein: CASSPGGFSYEQYF
J gene: TRBJ1-6; D gene: -; clone size: -; V gene: TRBV5-1; CDR3 DNA: TGCGCCAGCAGCCCTGGCCGGGAGACCTATAATTCACCCCTCCACTTT; CDR3 protein: CASSPGRETYNSPLHF
J gene: TRBJ1-6; D gene: TRBD1; clone size: -; V gene: TRBV10-3; CDR3 DNA: TGTGCCATCAGTGGAACCGGGACAGGGAATTCACCCCTCCACTTT; CDR3 protein: CAISGTGTGNSPLHF
J gene: TRBJ1-5; D gene: TRBD1; clone size: -; V gene: TRBV28; CDR3 DNA: TGTGCCAGCAGTTTCCATCGAACCCGACAGGGCCTAGCAGATCAGCCCCAGCATTTT; CDR3 protein: CASSFHRTRQGLADQPQHF
J gene: TRBJ1-2; D gene: -; clone size: -; V gene: TRBV19; CDR3 DNA: TGTGCCAGTAGTATAGATCCTGAACAGGGCGTCCCCTATGGCTACACCTTC; CDR3 protein: CASSIDPEQGVPYGYTF
J gene: TRBJ2-1; D gene: -; clone size: -; V gene: TRBV18; CDR3 DNA: TGTGCCAGCTCACCAAGGAGTGACAATGAGCAGTTCTTC; CDR3 protein: CASSPRSDNEQFF
J gene: TRBJ2-3; D gene: -; clone size: once; V gene: TRBV4-3; CDR3 DNA: TGCGCCAGCAGCCTACGACGGGGAACCAGCACAGATACGCAGTATTTT; CDR3 protein: CASSLRRGTSTDTQYF
J gene: TRBJ2-7; D gene: -; clone size: -; V gene: TRBV6-1; CDR3 DNA: TGTGCCAGCAAAAAAGGGACACTTAATCCCTACGAGCAGTACTTC; CDR3 protein: CASKKGTLNPYEQYF
J gene: TRBJ2-3; D gene: -; clone size: -; V gene: TRBV4-3; CDR3 DNA: TGCGCCAGCAGCCCCGACAGGAGCGGGAAGGTATCCGGCACAGATACGCAGTATTTT; CDR3 protein: CASSPDRSGKVSGTDTQYF
J gene: TRBJ2-1; D gene: TRBD2; clone size: -; V gene: TRBV5-8; CDR3 DNA: TGTGCCAGCAGCTTGGGACTAGCGGGGGGGCGACCAAATGAGCAGTTCTTC; CDR3 protein: CASSLGLAGGRPNEQFF
J gene: TRBJ2-1; D gene: TRBD2; clone size: -; V gene: TRBV15; CDR3 DNA: TGTGCCACCAGCGGAAGACTAGCGGGAGGTTTGAGCTCCTACAATGAGCAGTTCTTC; CDR3 protein: CATSGRLAGGLSSYNEQFF
J gene: TRBJ1-4; D gene: -; clone size: once; V gene: TRBV19; CDR3 DNA: TGTGCCAGTACTCGGGCGGGTAATGAAAAACTGTTTTTT; CDR3 protein: CASTRAGNEKLFF
J gene: TRBJ2-1; D gene: -; clone size: -; V gene: TRBV7-3; CDR3 DNA: TGTGCCAGCAGCCCTACAGGGCCACCCTACAAGGAGCAGTTCTTC; CDR3 protein: CASSPTGPPYKEQFF
J gene: TRBJ1-2; D gene: -; clone size: -; V gene: TRBV6-6; CDR3 DNA: TGTGCCAGCAGTTACTCGCCAGGGCCTTTCTATGGCTACACCTTC; CDR3 protein: CASSYSPGPFYGYTF
J gene: TRBJ2-7; D gene: TRBD2; clone size: once; V gene: TRBV7-2; CDR3 DNA: TGTGCCAGCAGCTCGCCTCAGCCGACTAGCGGGAGTACCTACGAGCAGTACTTC; CDR3 protein: CASSSPQPTSGSTYEQYF
J gene: TRBJ2-1; D gene: -; clone size: -; V gene: TRBV5-6; CDR3 DNA: TGTGCCAGCAGCACACTCGCGGGTGGCGGGGCATACAATGAGCAGTTCTTC; CDR3 protein: CASSTLAGGGAYNEQFF
J gene: TRBJ1-1; D gene: -; clone size: few; V gene: TRBV2; CDR3 DNA: TGTGCCAGCAGCCAACAGGGGAACACTGAAGCTTTCTTT; CDR3 protein: CASSQQGNTEAFF
J gene: TRBJ2-5; D gene: TRBD1; clone size: -; V gene: TRBV6-5; CDR3 DNA: TGTGCCAGCAGTTACTCGAAGGGGGCCCTCCAAGAGACCCAGTACTTC; CDR3 protein: CASSYSKGALQETQYF
J gene: TRBJ1-1; D gene: -; clone size: -; V gene: TRBV5-6; CDR3 DNA: TGTGCCAGCAGCTTGAACCGGGGATTGAACACTGAAGCTTTCTTT; CDR3 protein: CASSLNRGLNTEAFF
J gene: TRBJ1-3; D gene: TRBD1; clone size: once; V gene: TRBV10-3; CDR3 DNA: TGTGCCATCAGTGCGAGCGGACAGGGAAAATGGTCATACTCTGGAAACACCATATATTTT; CDR3 protein: CAISASGQGKWSYSGNTIYF